A selection of T cell receptor beta chains follows, all from one sample in a study of control samples from healthy donors and cancer patients. TCRdb's table, derived via immunoSEQ multiplex PCR, lists solely in-frame clones and lacks some. The data hold about 98,000 clones, with 79% observed a single time. The sequencing input was blood. These receptors originate from a young woman in good health. CDR3s include the opening cysteine and the closing phenylalanine or tryptophan. D genes are given only for firm matches. Clone size is not always given. Where it is, it says once, few, many or a class for expanded clones.

v_call	j_call	d_call	clone_size	cdr3_aa	cdr3_nt
TRBV27	TRBJ1-5	-	-	CASSFRPDQPQHF	TGTGCCAGCAGTTTCCGACCTGATCAGCCCCAGCATTTT
TRBV5-1	TRBJ1-1	-	-	CASSLLARDNTEAFF	TGCGCCAGCAGCTTGCTCGCCCGGGACAACACTGAAGCTTTCTTT
TRBV6-5	TRBJ2-7	-	-	CASSRTDSYEQYF	TGTGCCAGCAGTAGAACGGACAGCTACGAGCAGTACTTC
TRBV19	TRBJ1-2	-	-	CASSIPASGRYTF	TGTGCCAGTAGTATACCAGCCTCTGGACGCTACACCTTC
TRBV5-6	TRBJ2-1	TRBD1	few	CASSGTADNEQFF	TGTGCCAGCAGCGGGACAGCCGACAATGAGCAGTTCTTC
TRBV7-8	TRBJ1-1	-	-	CASSSQVQGGVNTEAFF	TGTGCCAGCAGCTCCCAGGTCCAGGGAGGGGTGAACACTGAAGCTTTCTTT
TRBV2	TRBJ2-2	-	-	CASGGASITGELFF	TGTGCCAGCGGGGGGGCTTCTATCACCGGGGAGCTGTTTTTT
TRBV9	TRBJ2-1	-	-	CASSVLYRTSSYNEQFF	TGTGCCAGCAGCGTACTCTACAGGACAAGCTCCTACAATGAGCAGTTCTTC
TRBV10-1	TRBJ2-4	-	-	CASSAEGVPRILTKNIQYF	TGCGCCAGCAGTGCAGAGGGGGTTCCCCGCATTCTGACCAAAAACATTCAGTACTTC
TRBV9	TRBJ1-1	TRBD1	-	CASGRTGERTEAFF	TGTGCCAGCGGCAGGACAGGGGAGAGGACTGAAGCTTTCTTT